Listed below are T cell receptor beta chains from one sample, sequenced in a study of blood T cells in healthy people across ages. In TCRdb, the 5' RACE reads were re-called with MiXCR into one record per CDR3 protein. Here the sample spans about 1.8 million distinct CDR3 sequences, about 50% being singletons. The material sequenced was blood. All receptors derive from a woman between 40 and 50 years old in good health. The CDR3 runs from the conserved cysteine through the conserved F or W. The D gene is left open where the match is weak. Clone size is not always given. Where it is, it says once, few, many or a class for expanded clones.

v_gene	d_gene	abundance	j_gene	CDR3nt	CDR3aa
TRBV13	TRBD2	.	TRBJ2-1	TGTGCCAGCAGCACTCAACTAGCGGGTCACAATGAGCAGTTCTTC	CASSTQLAGHNEQFF
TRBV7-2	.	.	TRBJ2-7	TGTGCCAGCAGCCCAGATCTCGAGCAGTACTTC	CASSPDLEQYF
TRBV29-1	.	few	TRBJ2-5	TGCAGCGGTGAGGGGGGGTTCCTGATTAGCGCCAATGAGAAGACCCAGTACTTC	CSGEGGFLISANEKTQYF
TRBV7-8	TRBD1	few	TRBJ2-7	TGTGCCAGCAGCAACCGGGACAGGGGGTTGTACGAGCAGTACTTC	CASSNRDRGLYEQYF
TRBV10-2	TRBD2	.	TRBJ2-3	TGCGCCAGCAAGCAGAGCGGGGGCACAGATACGCAGTATTTT	CASKQSGGTDTQYF
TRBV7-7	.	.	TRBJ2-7	TGTGCTAGCAGCTTAGCGGACAGCCCCTACAATGAGCAGTACTTC	CASSLADSPYNEQYF
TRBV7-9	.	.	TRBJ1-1	TGTGCCAGCAGCGACGACGGTATGAACACTGAAGCTTTCTTT	CASSDDGMNTEAFF
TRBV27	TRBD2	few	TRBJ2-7	TGTGCCAGCAGCCGACTAGCGGGCCTCTACGAGCAGTACTTC	CASSRLAGLYEQYF
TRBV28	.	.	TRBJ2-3	TGTGCCAGCAGGAGACTGACAGATACGCAGTATTTT	CASRRLTDTQYF
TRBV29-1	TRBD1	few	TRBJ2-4	TGCAGCGTCGCAAAGGGGACAGGGGAAAACATTCAGTACTTC	CSVAKGTGENIQYF
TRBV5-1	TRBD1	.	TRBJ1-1	TGCGCCAGCAGCCAAAGATTAACCGGGACAGGGTTTAACACTGAAGCTTTCTTT	CASSQRLTGTGFNTEAFF
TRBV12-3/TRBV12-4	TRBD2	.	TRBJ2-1	TGTGCCAGCAGTTTTCTAGCGGTCGTGGATAATGAGCAGTTCTTC	CASSFLAVVDNEQFF
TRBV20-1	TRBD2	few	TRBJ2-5	TGCAGTGCGGAACTAGCGGGGGGGCCCCAGACCCAGTACTTC	CSAELAGGPQTQYF
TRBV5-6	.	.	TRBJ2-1	TGTGCCAGCATCGGGGAGAACTACAGTGAGCAGTTCTTC	CASIGENYSEQFF
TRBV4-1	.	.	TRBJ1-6	TGCGCCAGCAGCCAAGATAGGGGGGTGGGTAATTCACCCCTCCACTTT	CASSQDRGVGNSPLHF
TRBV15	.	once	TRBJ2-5	TGTGCCACCAGCTCATTACAGATCCAAGAGACCCAGTACTTC	CATSSLQIQETQYF
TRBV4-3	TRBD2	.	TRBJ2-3	TGCGCCAGCAGCCAATTAACGGTGTCGGGGGGGGCCACAGATACGCAGTATTTT	CASSQLTVSGGATDTQYF
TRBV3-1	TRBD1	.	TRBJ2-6	TGTGCCAGCAGCCAAATGGGACAGGGGTTCGGCTCTGGGGCCAACGTCCTGACTTTC	CASSQMGQGFGSGANVLTF
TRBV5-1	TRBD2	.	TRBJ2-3	TGCGCCAGCAGCTTGGATTCTAGCGGGGGGGCGTCGAATACGCAGTATTTT	CASSLDSSGGASNTQYF
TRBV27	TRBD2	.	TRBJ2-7	TGTGCCAGCAGCGGGGGGGTACTGTACGAGCAGTACTTC	CASSGGVLYEQYF
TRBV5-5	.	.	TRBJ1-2	TGTGCCAGCAGGCGGGACACGAGTTTCTTTAACTATGGCTACACCTTC	CASRRDTSFFNYGYTF
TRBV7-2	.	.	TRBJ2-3	TGTGCCAGCGGGTTCAGGGGAGATACGCAGTATTTT	CASGFRGDTQYF
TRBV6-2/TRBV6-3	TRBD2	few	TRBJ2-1	TGTGCCAGCAGTTACCAGGGACTAGCTTCGTTCTTC	CASSYQGLASFF
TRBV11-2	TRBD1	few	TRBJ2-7	TGTGCCAGCAGCCCCTCGGGGGGACAGGGGTTCTACGAGCAGTACTTC	CASSPSGGQGFYEQYF
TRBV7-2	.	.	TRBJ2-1	TGTGCCAGCAGCCGACGAGTAAGCTCCTACAATGAGCAGTTCTTC	CASSRRVSSYNEQFF
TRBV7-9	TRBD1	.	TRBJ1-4	TGTGCCAGCAGCTTAGCGCGGGACAGGAGGGGAGAAAAACTGTTTTTT	CASSLARDRRGEKLFF
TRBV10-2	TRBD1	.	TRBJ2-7	TGCGCCAGCTTACAGGGGAACGAGCAGTACTTC	CASLQGNEQYF
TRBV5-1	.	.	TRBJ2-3	TGCGCCAGCAGCTCCCGGCTCTCTAGCACAGATACGCAGTATTTT	CASSSRLSSTDTQYF
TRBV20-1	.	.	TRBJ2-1	TGCAGTGTTCTGACCTCGACTGGACAGTTGTACAATGAGCAGTTCTTC	CSVLTSTGQLYNEQFF
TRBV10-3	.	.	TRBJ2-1	TGTGCCATCAGTGAGTCTAAGGGCGCTACCCAGTTCTTC	CAISESKGATQFF
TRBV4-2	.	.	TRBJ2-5	TGTGCCAGCAGCCAGGTGGGGGGGCCCTACAATGAGCAGTACTTC	CASSQVGGPYNEQYF
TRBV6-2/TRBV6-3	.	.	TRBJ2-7	TGTGCCAGCAGAGAGACAGCCCTCTACGAGCAGTACTTC	CASRETALYEQYF
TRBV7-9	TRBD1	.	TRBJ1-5	TGTGCCAGCAGCCTACCGGGACAGAATCAGCCCCAGCATTTT	CASSLPGQNQPQHF
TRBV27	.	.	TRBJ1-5	TGTGCCAGCTGCCCAGAGGGCCGCGGGGGCAATCAGCCCCAGCATTTT	CASCPEGRGGNQPQHF
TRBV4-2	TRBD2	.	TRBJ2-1	TGTGCCAGCAGCCAAGATGGGGGGGAGGGTGCACATCATGAACAGTTCTTC	CASSQDGGEGAHHEQFF
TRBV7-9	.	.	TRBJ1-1	TGTGCCAGCAGCTCGTTGGGGGGGACGAACACTGAAGCTTTCTTT	CASSSLGGTNTEAFF
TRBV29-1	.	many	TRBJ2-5	TGCAGCGTTGCCAGACAAGAGACCCAGTACTTC	CSVARQETQYF
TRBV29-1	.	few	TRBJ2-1	TGCAGCGTTGCAGGGGGGGCGTACAATGAGCAGTTCTTC	CSVAGGAYNEQFF
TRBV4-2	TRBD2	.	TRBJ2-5	TGTGCCAGCAGCCCTTCTGGACTAGCGGTTTTTCAAGCGGCCCAGTACTTC	CASSPSGLAVFQAAQYF
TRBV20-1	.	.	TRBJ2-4	TGCAGTGCACCGCCTGCCGGGATAGACGTAATTCAGTACTTC	CSAPPAGIDVIQYF
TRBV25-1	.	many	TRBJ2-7	TGTGCCAGCAGTGCAGGGTACGAGCAGTACTTC	CASSAGYEQYF
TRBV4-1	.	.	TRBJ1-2	TGCGCCAGCAGCCAAGATCCGGGGGCGACTAACTATGGCTACACCTTC	CASSQDPGATNYGYTF
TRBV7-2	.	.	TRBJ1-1	TGTGCCAGCAGCCGCGAGGGAAGCACTGAAGCTTTCTTT	CASSREGSTEAFF
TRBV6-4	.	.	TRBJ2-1	TGTGCCGGCAGCCTTTTTGGGGGTATTGAGCAGTTCTTC	CAGSLFGGIEQFF
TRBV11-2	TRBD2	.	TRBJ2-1	TGTGCCAGCAGCTTAGATCTTGCGGGGGGGCACAATGAGCAGTTCTTC	CASSLDLAGGHNEQFF
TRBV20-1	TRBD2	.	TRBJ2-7	TGCAGTGCTAGAGGTCCTAGCGGGGACCCCTACGAGCAGTACTTC	CSARGPSGDPYEQYF
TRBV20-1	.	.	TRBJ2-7	TGCAGTGCTCGGAAAGCTCTGAGCTCCTACGAGCAGTACTTC	CSARKALSSYEQYF
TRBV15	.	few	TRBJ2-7	TGTGCCACCAGCAGAGTTGAGGGGGGACGCGACGAGCAGTACTTC	CATSRVEGGRDEQYF
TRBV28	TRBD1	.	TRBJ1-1	TGTGCCAGCAGCCAACCGACAGGGTTCACTGAAGCTTTCTTT	CASSQPTGFTEAFF
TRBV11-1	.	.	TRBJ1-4	TGTGCCAGCAGCCGCAGACCTCTCCCAGATGAAAAACTGTTTTTT	CASSRRPLPDEKLFF
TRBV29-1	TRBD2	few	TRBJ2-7	TGCAGCGTTGTAGGAGCGGGGGGCCTCGACTACAATGAGCAGTACTTC	CSVVGAGGLDYNEQYF
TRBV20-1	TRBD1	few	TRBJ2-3	TGCAGTGCAACGGACAGGGCGCAGGGCACAGATACGCAGTATTTT	CSATDRAQGTDTQYF
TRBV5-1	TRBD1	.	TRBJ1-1	TGCGCCAGCAGCCCCTTACCCGACAGGGGGGGCAGCCCGAACACTGAAGCTTTCTTT	CASSPLPDRGGSPNTEAFF
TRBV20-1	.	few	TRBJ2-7	TGCAGTGCGACCCATAAGGGGGGCCCCTACGAGCAGTACTTC	CSATHKGGPYEQYF
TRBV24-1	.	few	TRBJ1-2	TGTGCCACCAGTGACGCCCTGACAGGCTACTATGGCTACACCTTC	CATSDALTGYYGYTF
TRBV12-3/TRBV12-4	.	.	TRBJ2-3	TGTGCCAGCGATACTGGGCAGGCCGCCAGATCAAGCGCAGATACGCAGTATTTT	CASDTGQAARSSADTQYF
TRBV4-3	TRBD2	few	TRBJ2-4	TGCGCCAGCAGCCAAGATCTACTAGCGGGGAACATTCAGTACTTC	CASSQDLLAGNIQYF